Shown below are 9 T cell receptor beta chains from a single sample sequenced in a study of CD8+CD57+ T cells in acquired aplastic anemia. Profiling that covered TCR beta VDJ and CDR3 relied on genomic DNA as its template. Using its own MiXCR run on the reads, TCRdb lists one record per CDR3 protein. The top ten hold 25% to 35% of the sample, which has 190,000 or so distinct CDR3 sequences, around 60% seen once. Sequenced sample: sorted CD4+, CD8+, or CD8+CD57+ T cells (not recorded which) from PBMCs. Receptor source: a human donor in good health.

V gene TRBV20-1 combines with J gene TRBJ1-1, with TRBD1 identical over 7 bases. CDR3 length: 12 amino acids. CDR1 is DFQATT, CDR2 SNEGSKA, per germline (reference sequence). The J segment lost 1 base and the V segment lost 6 bases, leaving 2 bases of the junction unmatched. CDR3 region: CSARTGNTEAFF. The CDR3 nucleotides are TGCAGTGCCAGGACAGGGAACACTGAAGCTTTCTTT.

This clonotype has at least ten counts. CDR3 nucleotides: TGTGCCAGTAGCGGGACAGCAGACTACGAGCAGTACTTC. The encoded protein is CASSGTADYEQYF. The rearrangement links TRBV19 to TRBJ2-7; 7 nucleotides match TRBD1. Per the germline V gene, CDR1 is LNHDA and CDR2 is SQIVND (reference sequence). V was pared by 6 bases and J by 3 bases, with 5 bases of the junction left unmatched. There are 13 residues in the CDR3.

This clonotype was seen ten or more times. The chain joins TRBV5-6 to TRBJ1-5, with D possibly matching TRBD1 (6 bases). Per germline, CDR1 SGHDT and CDR2 YYEEEE. Deletions cut 1 base from V and 3 bases from J, with 17 bases between. The length of the CDR3 is 17 residues. CDR3 coding DNA: TGTGCCAGCAGCTTGTATCAGGGGCCGCTATCCAATCAGCCCCAGCATTTT. It is translated as CASSLYQGPLSNQPQHF.

This rearrangement joins TRBV20-1 to TRBJ2-7; 7 bases agree with TRBD2. Losses at the gene ends were 3 bases for V and 0 bases for J; bases not matched to a gene: 5. Germline CDR1 DFQATT, CDR2 SNEGSKA (reference sequence). The CDR3 runs 14 residues. This CDR3 reads CSARRRESSYEQYF. For the CDR3, the DNA is TGCAGTGCTAGGCGGCGGGAGAGCTCCTACGAGCAGTACTTC.

This clonotype was seen ten or more times. The chain is built from TRBV4-2 and TRBJ2-7, with 7 positions matching TRBD2. The trim removed 5 bases at V and 1 base at J, leaving 5 bases unmatched. This CDR3 spans 14 amino acids. Germline V CDR1 and CDR2: LGHNA, YNFKEQ. As DNA, the CDR3 is TGTGCCAGCAGCGGAGGCGGGGGTTCCTACGAGCAGTACTTC. This gives the protein CASSGGGGSYEQYF.

The chain joins TRBV20-1 to TRBJ1-2, with D possibly TRBD1 on 6 matching bases. Deletions cut 3 bases from V and 7 bases from J, with 18 bases between. The CDR3 consists of 14 residues. Germline lookup yields CDR1 DFQATT and CDR2 SNEGSKA (reference sequence). CDR3 protein: CSASPEGGAAGYTF. CDR3 DNA: TGCAGTGCTAGCCCAGAGGGGGGGGCAGCTGGCTACACCTTC.

The chain carries TRBV20-1 and TRBJ1-1, with a tentative D call TRBD1 (6 bases). Germline loops: CDR1 DFQATT, CDR2 SNEGSKA (reference sequence). The CDR3 is 12 amino acids. The V end lost 6 bases, the J end lost 4 bases, and 12 bases lay between the germline ends. The CDR3 nucleotides read TGCAGTGCGGCTCCAGGGGTCACTGAAGCTTTCTTT. Protein sequence: CSAAPGVTEAFF.

V is TRBV9 and J is TRBJ1-1; D ambiguous. The germline CDR1 and CDR2 sequences are SGDLS and YYNGEE. The CDR3 totals 13 residues. Trimming stripped 1 base from V and 5 bases from J, with 9 bases between. The CDR3, as DNA: TGTGCCAGCAGCGTAACCAGCGGGACTGAAGCTTTCTTT. Translated: CASSVTSGTEAFF.

This clonotype has ten or more counts. The V gene is TRBV4-1, the J gene TRBJ2-3; perhaps TRBD2 as D (6 bases). With 1 base removed from V and 1 base from J, the gap between germline ends came to 6 bases. In germline, CDR1 is MGHRA, CDR2 YSYEKL. The CDR3 is made up of 14 amino acids. For the CDR3, the DNA is TGCGCCAGCAGCCAAGCGGGAGGCACAGATACGCAGTATTTT. This gives the protein CASSQAGGTDTQYF.